These 21 T cell receptor beta chains were sequenced from one sample in a study of a mutant IDH1 vaccine in newly diagnosed glioma. These receptors' antigens are unknown. Produced via immunoSEQ multiplex PCR; TCRdb's table is partial and in-frame only. The table records some 30,000 clones, around 82% of them present only once. The time point is: week 11, during vaccination. Each vaccine dose was 300 ug of mutant IDH1 20-mer peptide, with topical imiquimod. The material sequenced was PBMCs, taken from a glioma patient whose treatment included an IDH1 peptide vaccine. These receptors were obtained from a young man with glioma.

The chain is built from TRBV25-1 and TRBJ1-3; weak D call: TRBD1 (5 bases). Germline CDR1 and CDR2: MGHDK and SYGVNS. This CDR3 is 15 amino acids long. V lost 4 bases to trimming and J lost 7 bases, with 17 bases between them. The CDR3 coding sequence is TGTGCCAGCAGTGGGGGGTCCCTGGAGTGGAACACCATATATTTT. Its translation: CASSGGSLEWNTIYF.

This clone was counted a few times. The gene calls are TRBV18 and TRBJ1-4, with TRBD1 matching over 9 bases. With 6 bases clipped from V and 7 bases from J, the junction kept 6 bases outside the gene matches. The CDR3 spans 14 residues. Germline CDR1 is KGHSH and CDR2 is LQKENI. This CDR3 is CASSGTGQGEKLFF. CDR3 in DNA: TGTGCCAGCTCGGGGACAGGGCAGGGTGAAAAACTGTTTTTT. The whole variable domain, filled in from reference TRBV18 and TRBJ1-4, reads NAGVMQNPRHLVRRRGQEARLRCSPMKGHSHVYWYRQLPEEGLKFMVYLQKENIIDESGMPKERFSAEFPKEGPSILRIQQVVRGDSAAYFCASSGTGQGEKLFFGSGTQLSVL.

V gene TRBV5-4 combines with J gene TRBJ2-7, with D possibly being TRBD1 (6 bases). The germline V gene encodes CDR1 SGHNT and CDR2 YYREEE (reference sequence). Trimming cost V 3 bases and J 0 bases, with 16 bases left between them. This CDR3 is built from 16 residues. CDR3 loop: CASSSKTGLSSYEQYF. The CDR3 bases are TGTGCCAGCAGCTCCAAAACAGGGCTGAGCTCCTACGAGCAGTACTTC.

The chain recombines TRBV28 with TRBJ1-4; maybe TRBD1 (5 bases). CDR1 MDHEN and CDR2 SYDVKM come from the germline V gene. The CDR3 loop spans 15 amino acids. The V and J ends lost 6 bases and 2 bases respectively, with 13 bases between them. CDR3 bases: TGTGCCAGCAGCCCCGTGAGGGGCACTAATGAAAAACTGTTTTTT. Translated: CASSPVRGTNEKLFF. The complete variable domain, with remaining parts taken from reference TRBV28 and TRBJ1-4, reads DVKVTQSSRYLVKRTGEKVFLECVQDMDHENMFWYRQDPGLGLRLIYFSYDVKMKEKGDIPEGYSVSREKKERFSLILESASTNQTSMYLCASSPVRGTNEKLFFGSGTQLSVL.

CDR3 amino acids: CAWRISYYGYTF. The CDR3 DNA is TGTGCCTGGAGAATATCGTACTATGGCTACACCTTC. The rearrangement uses TRBV30 and TRBJ1-2; the D is unclear. Germline lookup yields CDR1 GTSNPN and CDR2 SVGIG (reference sequence). This CDR3 has 12 residues. Trimming took off 3 bases at V and 3 bases at J, with 8 bases between the two ends.

The chain links TRBV6-5 to TRBJ2-5, with D maybe TRBD1 (5 bases). This CDR3 region has 14 residues. The germline V gene encodes CDR1 MNHEY and CDR2 SVGAGI. Trimming removed 8 bases at V and 1 base at J, with 14 bases between. CDR3: CASRIIDSQETQYF. CDR3 DNA sequence: TGTGCCAGCCGAATTATTGACAGCCAAGAGACCCAGTACTTC.

This sequence joins TRBV4-2 and TRBJ1-4, with D maybe TRBD1 (5 bases). V lost 4 bases to trimming and J lost 7 bases, with 16 bases between them. The CDR3 loop spans 15 amino acids. Germline loops: CDR1 LGHNA, CDR2 YNFKEQ. The CDR3 loop is CASSPGSRDGEKLFF. The CDR3 nucleotides read TGTGCCAGCAGCCCCGGAAGTAGGGACGGTGAAAAACTGTTTTTT.

This chain connects TRBV2 to TRBJ2-2; 11 bases are a match to TRBD2. The V segment lost 5 bases and the J segment 7 bases; nucleotides outside the gene matches: 6. The CDR3 is 15 residues long. Germline loops: CDR1 SNHLY, CDR2 FYNNEI. CDR3 protein: CASSRIAGGFGELFF. CDR3 DNA: TGTGCCAGCAGTCGAATAGCGGGAGGGTTCGGGGAGCTGTTTTTT.

The V call is TRBV4-1, the J call TRBJ1-1; TRBD1 agrees at 9 bases. The germline V gene has CDR1 MGHRA and CDR2 YSYEKL. J lost 3 bases, V lost 3 bases, and 8 bases had no gene match. CDR3 length: 16 residues. The CDR3 spells CASSQPRTGGDTEAFF. The DNA of the CDR3 is TGCGCCAGCAGCCAGCCTCGAACAGGGGGCGACACTGAAGCTTTCTTT.

The chain uses TRBV2 and TRBJ2-7, with D unresolved. CDR1 and CDR2 from the germline V gene are SNHLY and FYNNEI. V was pared by 11 bases and J by 2 bases, with 16 bases between. The CDR3 contains 13 residues. The DNA for the CDR3 is TGTGCCGTCCAAAGCGCGACGGCCTACGAGCAGTACTTC. Residues: CAVQSATAYEQYF.

J is TRBJ1-2 and V is TRBV29-1; 8 bases map to TRBD1. The V segment lost 4 bases and the J segment 6 bases; nucleotides outside the gene matches: 4. The germline V gene encodes CDR1 SQVTM and CDR2 ANQGSEA. The CDR3 contains 12 residues. The DNA for the CDR3 is TGCAGCGTTGTACCAGGGGGCGATGGCTACACCTTC. Protein: CSVVPGGDGYTF.

The CDR3 bases are TGTGCCAGCAGTTACTCGCGGGAGAGAAATGAGCAGTTCTTC. Protein sequence: CASSYSRERNEQFF. The chain couples TRBV6-5 to TRBJ2-1, with 7 bases matching TRBD2. With 0 bases clipped from V and 7 bases from J, the junction kept 3 bases outside the gene matches. Germline CDR1 reads MNHEY; CDR2 reads SVGAGI. The CDR3 is made up of 14 amino acids.

The chain links TRBV5-6 to TRBJ2-3; D possibly corresponds to TRBD2 (6 bases). The CDR3 contains 15 residues. Germline values: CDR1 SGHDT, CDR2 YYEEEE. V was trimmed by 4 bases and J by 5 bases, leaving 17 bases between them. This CDR3 reads CASSALSGSGDTQYF. The DNA for the CDR3 is TGTGCCAGCAGCGCCCTGTCCGGGAGCGGAGATACGCAGTATTTT.

This sequence joins TRBV9 and TRBJ1-5; D unclear. V shed 3 bases and J shed 2 bases, with 12 bases lying between them. This CDR3 is 15 amino acids long. Germline V gene lookup returns CDR1 SGDLS and CDR2 YYNGEE. The CDR3 sequence: CASSADPSGNQPQHF. The CDR3 DNA sequence: TGTGCCAGCAGCGCGGACCCTTCGGGCAATCAGCCCCAGCATTTT.

This chain connects TRBV19 to TRBJ1-3; D is uncertain. The CDR3 runs to 14 residues. V gave up 4 bases and J gave up 0 bases, with 7 bases separating them. Germline V lookup: CDR1 LNHDA, CDR2 SQIVND (reference sequence). The CDR3: CASSTGASGNTIYF. The CDR3 coding sequence is TGTGCCAGTAGTACAGGAGCCTCTGGAAACACCATATATTTT. Full variable domain (rest looked up from reference TRBV19 and TRBJ1-3): DGGITQSPKYLFRKEGQNVTLSCEQNLNHDAMYWYRQDPGQGLRLIYYSQIVNDFQKGDIAEGYSVSREKKESFPLTVTSAQKNPTAFYLCASSTGASGNTIYFGEGSWLTVV.

The chain combines TRBV5-5 with TRBJ1-4, with 9 bases fitting TRBD1. Germline CDR1 reads SGHKS; CDR2 reads YYEKEE (reference sequence). CDR3 size: 15 residues. Germline trimming cut 4 bases from V and 3 bases from J; bases unmatched to any gene: 4. CDR3 in amino acids: CASSRQGGSNEKLFF. DNA for the CDR3: TGTGCCAGCAGCCGACAGGGGGGTTCTAATGAAAAACTGTTTTTT.

The V and J genes are TRBV29-1 and TRBJ2-1; 12 nucleotides match TRBD2. The CDR3 length is 17 residues. In germline, CDR1 is SQVTM, CDR2 ANQGSEA. The V and J ends lost 7 bases and 2 bases, in that order; junction bases with no gene match: 12. The CDR3 protein is CSADDLGLAGPYNEQFF. CDR3 coding DNA: TGCAGCGCTGATGACTTGGGACTAGCGGGTCCCTACAATGAGCAGTTCTTC.

A few counts support this clone. This rearrangement joins TRBV28 to TRBJ1-1, with D unresolved. The germline V gene has CDR1 MDHEN and CDR2 SYDVKM. Trimming took off 6 bases at V and 0 bases at J, with 2 bases between the two ends. There are 11 residues in the CDR3. Here the CDR3 DNA reads TGTGCCAGCAGACTGAACACTGAAGCTTTCTTT. This sequence encodes CASRLNTEAFF.

This clone was seen a single time. This chain uses TRBV2 with TRBJ2-7, with D tentatively TRBD1 (6 bases). The CDR3 is 17 amino acids. Germline V gene data show CDR1 as SNHLY and CDR2 as FYNNEI. The germline V and J ends were trimmed by 10 bases and 4 bases, with 29 bases remaining between them. CDR3 bases: TGTGCCAACCTGGAGTCCCGAGGTCAGGGGTTGTCATACGAGCAGTACTTC. It encodes CANLESRGQGLSYEQYF.

The V gene is TRBV19, the J gene TRBJ1-1; D may be TRBD1 (6 bases). The CDR3 is 14 residues long. V lost 4 bases, J lost 1 base, and 10 bases lay in between. The V gene's germline CDR1 is LNHDA and CDR2 SQIVND (reference sequence). The CDR3 nucleotides are TGTGCCAGTAGTAAGGACAGTTCGAACACTGAAGCTTTCTTT. It encodes CASSKDSSNTEAFF.

This clone was seen a few times. The chain joins TRBV6-1 to TRBJ1-5, with a weak D call TRBD1 (6 bases). Germline lookup yields CDR1 MNHNS and CDR2 SASEGT. The CDR3 consists of 16 residues. The V gene lost 2 bases and the J gene lost 6 bases, with 17 bases spanning the gap. The CDR3 nucleotides are TGTGCCAGCAGTGAAAGGGGGGAATACGGGAGTCAGCCCCAGCATTTT. Amino acid sequence: CASSERGEYGSQPQHF.